The entry below describes one T cell receptor (beta chain). The germline gene is not matched at one end of the junction; a read error may be the cause. This record belongs to a study of blood T cell repertoires in COVID-19. Turning to the study itself: Some COVID-19 samples were acute and others convalescent; all came from the United States, Italy and Spain. PBMCs, B-cell-depleted T cells, or T cells were the source of the cDNA or gDNA that made up the material.

Original analysis: Researchers report that nucleated cell counts were estimated from reference gene primer amplification. Profiled with immunoSEQ multiplex PCR; TCRdb holds only in-frame clones, not every one. The V and J calls and clone size come from that table; D and trimming were worked out from the DNA. The sample has 250,000 to 300,000 clones, approximately 88% seen once; the top ten hold roughly 10%. The CDR3 is 12 amino acids. Those enrolled in Seattle joined during active infection and were followed longitudinally afterward. The specimen sequenced was peripheral blood. The chain carries TRBV12-3 or TRBV12-4 and TRBJ1-1; possible D gene TRBD1, 5 bases. The TCR was taken from a woman between 65 and 79 years old with COVID-19, enrolled during active disease. The chain's CDR3 is CASSSDNMKLGF. The CDR3 bases are TGTGCCAGCAGTTCGGACAACATGAAGCTCGGATTT.